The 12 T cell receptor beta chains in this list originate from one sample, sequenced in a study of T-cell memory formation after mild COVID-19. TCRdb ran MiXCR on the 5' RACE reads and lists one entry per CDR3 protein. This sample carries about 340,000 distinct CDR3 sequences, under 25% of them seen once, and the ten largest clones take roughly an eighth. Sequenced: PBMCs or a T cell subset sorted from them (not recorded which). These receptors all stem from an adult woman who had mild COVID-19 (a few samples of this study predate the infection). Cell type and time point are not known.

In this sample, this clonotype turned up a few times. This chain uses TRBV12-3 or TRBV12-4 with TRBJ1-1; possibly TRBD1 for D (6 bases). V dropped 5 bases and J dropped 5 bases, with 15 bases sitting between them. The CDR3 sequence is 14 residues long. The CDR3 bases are TGTGCCAGCAGTCCCAACAGGGTTTGGACTGAAGCTTTCTTT. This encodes CASSPNRVWTEAFF.

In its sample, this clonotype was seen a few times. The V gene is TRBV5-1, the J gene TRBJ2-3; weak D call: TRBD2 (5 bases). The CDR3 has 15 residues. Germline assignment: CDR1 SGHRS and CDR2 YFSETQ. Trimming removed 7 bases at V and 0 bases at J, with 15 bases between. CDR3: CASGPRVGSTDTQYF. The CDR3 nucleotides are TGCGCCAGCGGACCGAGGGTGGGGAGCACAGATACGCAGTATTTT.

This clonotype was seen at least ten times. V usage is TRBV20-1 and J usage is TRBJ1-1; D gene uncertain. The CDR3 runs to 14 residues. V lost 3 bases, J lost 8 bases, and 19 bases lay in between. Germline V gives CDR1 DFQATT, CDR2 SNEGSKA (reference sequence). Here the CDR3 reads CSASKDAGHGEAFF. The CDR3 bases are TGCAGTGCTAGCAAGGACGCTGGGCATGGGGAAGCTTTCTTT.

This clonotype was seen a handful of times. The CDR3 loop reads CASSEDPGGFYGYTF. CDR3 nucleotide sequence: TGTGCCAGCAGTGAGGATCCAGGGGGCTTCTATGGCTACACCTTC. The gene calls are TRBV6-1 and TRBJ1-2, with 8 bases that match TRBD1. After removal of 3 bases from V and 4 bases from J, the junction contained 7 bases not matched to a gene. Germline lookup yields CDR1 MNHNS and CDR2 SASEGT. This CDR3 is 15 amino acids long.

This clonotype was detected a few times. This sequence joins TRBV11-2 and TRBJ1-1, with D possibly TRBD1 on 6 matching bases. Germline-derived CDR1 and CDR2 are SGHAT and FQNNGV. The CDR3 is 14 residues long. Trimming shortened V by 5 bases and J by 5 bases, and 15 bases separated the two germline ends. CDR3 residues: CASSPMGAETEAFF. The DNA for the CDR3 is TGTGCCAGCAGCCCGATGGGGGCGGAAACTGAAGCTTTCTTT.

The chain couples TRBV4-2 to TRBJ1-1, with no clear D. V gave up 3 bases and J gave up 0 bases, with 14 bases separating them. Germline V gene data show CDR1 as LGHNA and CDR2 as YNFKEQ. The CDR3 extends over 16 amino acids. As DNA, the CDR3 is TGTGCCAGCAGCCACCCCAAGGGCTTTATGAACACTGAAGCTTTCTTT. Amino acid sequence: CASSHPKGFMNTEAFF.

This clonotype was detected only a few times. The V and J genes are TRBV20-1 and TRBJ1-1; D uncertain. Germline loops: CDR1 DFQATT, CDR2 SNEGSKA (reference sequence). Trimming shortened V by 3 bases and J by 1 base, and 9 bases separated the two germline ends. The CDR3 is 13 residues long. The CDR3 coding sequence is TGCAGTGCTAGTGAGGGCCAGAACACTGAAGCTTTCTTT. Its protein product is CSASEGQNTEAFF.

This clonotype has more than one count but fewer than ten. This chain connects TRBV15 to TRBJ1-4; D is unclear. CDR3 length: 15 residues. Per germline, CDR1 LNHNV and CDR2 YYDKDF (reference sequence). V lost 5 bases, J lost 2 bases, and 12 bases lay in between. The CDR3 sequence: CATSAEAGTNEKLFF. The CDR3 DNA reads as TGTGCCACCAGCGCAGAGGCTGGGACTAATGAAAAACTGTTTTTT.

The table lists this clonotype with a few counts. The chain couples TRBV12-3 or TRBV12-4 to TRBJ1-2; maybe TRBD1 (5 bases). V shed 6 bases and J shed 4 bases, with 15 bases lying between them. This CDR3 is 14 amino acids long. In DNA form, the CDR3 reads TGTGCCAGCAGGCTGGGGCAGGCGGGCTATGGCTACACCTTC. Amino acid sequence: CASRLGQAGYGYTF.

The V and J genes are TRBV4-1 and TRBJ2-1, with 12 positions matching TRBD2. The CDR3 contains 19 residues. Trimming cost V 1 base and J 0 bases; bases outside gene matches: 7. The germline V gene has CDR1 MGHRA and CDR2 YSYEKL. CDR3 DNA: TGCGCCAGCAGCCAAGGACTAGCGGGAGAGATAAGCTCCTACAATGAGCAGTTCTTC. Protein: CASSQGLAGEISSYNEQFF.

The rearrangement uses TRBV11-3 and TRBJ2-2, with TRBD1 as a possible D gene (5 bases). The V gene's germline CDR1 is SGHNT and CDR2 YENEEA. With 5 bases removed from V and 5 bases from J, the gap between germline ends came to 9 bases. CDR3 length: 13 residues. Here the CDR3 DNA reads TGTGCCAGCAGCCCCAGGGTAACCGGGGAGCTGTTTTTT. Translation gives CASSPRVTGELFF.

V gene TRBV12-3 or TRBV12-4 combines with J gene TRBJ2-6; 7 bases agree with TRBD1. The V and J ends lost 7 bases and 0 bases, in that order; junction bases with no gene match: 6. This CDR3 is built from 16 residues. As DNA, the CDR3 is TGTGCCAGCAACCGGGACAGTCACTCTGGGGCCAACGTCCTGACTTTC. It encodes CASNRDSHSGANVLTF.